The clone carrying this T cell receptor (beta chain) has a handful of counts. This record comes from a study of blood T cell repertoires in COVID-19. Living in 24 US areas, the participants were between about 18 and 90 years of age. This CDR3 contains 15 residues. Germline V gives CDR1 MNHEY, CDR2 SVGEGT. Trimming cost V 0 bases and J 4 bases, with 12 bases left between them. The table came from immunoSEQ multiplex PCR; TCRdb's copy has only in-frame clones and leaves some out. This repertoire shows about 270,000 clones, over 80% found once; its top ten account for approximately 4%. The specimen sequenced was PBMCs or T cells enriched from blood (not recorded which). V and J are TRBV6-2 or TRBV6-3 and TRBJ1-2, with D possibly TRBD1 on 5 matching bases. The TCR originated in a woman in her 30s with acute COVID-19. As DNA, the CDR3 is TGTGCCAGCAGTTACTCGCTCGGGGGAACCTATGGCTACACCTTC. This translates into CASSYSLGGTYGYTF.